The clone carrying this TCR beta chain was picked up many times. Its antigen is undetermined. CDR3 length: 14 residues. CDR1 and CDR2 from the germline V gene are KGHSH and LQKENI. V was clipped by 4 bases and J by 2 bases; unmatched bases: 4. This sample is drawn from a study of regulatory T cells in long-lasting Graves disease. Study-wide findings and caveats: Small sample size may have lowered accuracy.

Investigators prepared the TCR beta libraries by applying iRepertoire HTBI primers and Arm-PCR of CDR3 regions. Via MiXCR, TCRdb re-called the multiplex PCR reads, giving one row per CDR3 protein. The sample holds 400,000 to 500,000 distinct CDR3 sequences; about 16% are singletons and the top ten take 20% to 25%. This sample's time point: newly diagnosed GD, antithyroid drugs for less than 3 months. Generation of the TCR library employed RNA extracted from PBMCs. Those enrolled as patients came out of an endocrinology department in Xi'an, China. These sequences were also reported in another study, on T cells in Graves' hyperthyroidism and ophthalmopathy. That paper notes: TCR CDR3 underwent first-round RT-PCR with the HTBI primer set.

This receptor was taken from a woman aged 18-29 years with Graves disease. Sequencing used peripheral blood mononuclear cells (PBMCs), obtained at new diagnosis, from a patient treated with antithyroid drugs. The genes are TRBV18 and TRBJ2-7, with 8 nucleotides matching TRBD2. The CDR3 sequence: CASSLSGRAYEQYF. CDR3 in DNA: TGTGCCAGCTCACTATCCGGGAGGGCCTACGAGCAGTACTTC.